These 2 T cell receptor beta chains originate from one sample sequenced in a study of blood T cell repertoires in COVID-19. The assay was immunoSEQ multiplex PCR, and TCRdb's table has in-frame clones only and misses some. The sample shows 77,000 or so clones, 80% to 90% of them seen only once. Sample: peripheral blood. Source of these receptors: a man between 50 and 59 years old with active COVID-19.

This clone rates as medium-sized. J is TRBJ1-2 and V is TRBV11-3; TRBD1 aligns across 7 bases. Germline CDR1 is SGHNT and CDR2 is YENEEA. The CDR3 spans 17 residues. The trim removed 3 bases at V and 3 bases at J, leaving 13 bases unmatched. The DNA of the CDR3 is TGTGCCAGCAGCTTCGAAGACAGGGCCCCTTCAGACTATGGCTACACCTTC. This gives the protein CASSFEDRAPSDYGYTF.

The rearrangement links TRBV7-9 to TRBJ2-7, with TRBD1 matching 11 bases. The CDR3 covers 18 residues. With 5 bases clipped from V and 5 bases from J, the junction kept 17 bases outside the gene matches. Per germline, CDR1 SEHNR and CDR2 FQNEAQ (reference sequence). CDR3 in DNA: TGTGCCAGCAGCCATGAGCCCCCTCCGGGACAGGGGGGCCACGAGCAGTACTTC. Translating it yields CASSHEPPPGQGGHEQYF.